Presented here are 7 T cell receptor beta chains from one specimen sequenced in a study of blood T cell repertoires in COVID-19. The table came from immunoSEQ multiplex PCR; TCRdb's copy has only in-frame clones and leaves some out. Of around 230,000 clones listed, approximately 90% are singletons. Input material: peripheral blood. These receptors came from a man aged 45-65 years with COVID-19, enrolled during active disease.

The chain is built from TRBV19 and TRBJ1-2, with 10 bases aligning to TRBD1. Germline V CDR1 and CDR2: LNHDA, SQIVND (reference sequence). There are 18 residues in the CDR3. V lost 4 bases and J lost 4; bases outside the gene matches: 15. The CDR3 DNA reads TGTGCCAGTAGTAACTCCGGGACAGGGGCCAGTTCGATCTATGGCTACACCTTC. Its translation: CASSNSGTGASSIYGYTF.

This clone was detected once. The V gene is TRBV12-3 or TRBV12-4, the J gene TRBJ1-6; the D is unclear. The CDR3 length is 12 residues. V gave up 6 bases and J gave up 10 bases, with 10 bases separating them. This CDR3 is CASSPQRSPLHF. In nucleotides, the CDR3 is TGTGCCAGCAGCCCACAGAGATCACCCCTCCACTTT.

The gene calls are TRBV30 and TRBJ2-5; 7 nucleotides agree with TRBD1. The CDR3 runs 14 residues. Unmatched junction bases numbered 12, after V lost 4 bases and J lost 7 bases. Looked up from germline, CDR1 is GTSNPN and CDR2 is SVGIG (reference sequence). The CDR3 nucleotides are TGTGCCTGGACCCTCCTCGACAGGGCGGGGACCCAGTACTTC. It specifies CAWTLLDRAGTQYF. Drawing the rest from reference TRBV30 and TRBJ2-5, the complete variable domain is SQTIHQWPATLVQPVGSPLSLECTVEGTSNPNLYWYRQAAGRGLQLLFYSVGIGQISSEVPQNLSASRPQDRQFILSSKKLLLSDSGFYLCAWTLLDRAGTQYFGPGTRLLVL.

The V and J genes are TRBV11-3 and TRBJ2-5; TRBD1 is a possible D gene (7 bases). V was cut by 5 bases and J by 5 bases, with 21 bases left in between. The germline gives CDR1 SGHNT, CDR2 YENEEA. The CDR3 is 16 amino acids. The CDR3, as DNA: TGTGCCAGCAGCCCCGGAGACAGGGACCGGGAGGAGACCCAGTACTTC. Amino acids: CASSPGDRDREETQYF.

V and J are TRBV11-1 and TRBJ2-5; 8 bases match TRBD1. Germline CDR1 and CDR2: SGHAT and FQDESV (reference sequence). The CDR3 contains 14 residues. V was pared by 4 bases and J by 2 bases, with 3 bases of the junction left unmatched. CDR3 coding DNA: TGTGCCAGCAGCTCCAGGGGGCGACAAGAGACCCAGTACTTC. Residues: CASSSRGRQETQYF.

The chain has TRBV28 and TRBJ2-2; the match to TRBD2 covers 8 bases. CDR3 size: 14 residues. Germline V CDR1 and CDR2: MDHEN, SYDVKM. With 7 bases clipped from V and 6 bases from J, the junction kept 7 bases outside the gene matches. The CDR3 DNA reads TGTGCCAGCAAGACCGGGACTAGTGCCGGGGAGCTGTTTTTT. Translation: CASKTGTSAGELFF.

This clone has a single count. The J gene is TRBJ2-7, the V gene TRBV30; D not certain. The length of the CDR3 is 15 residues. Germline CDR1 is GTSNPN and CDR2 is SVGIG (reference sequence). Trimming removed 0 bases from V and 6 bases from J, with 18 bases in between. CDR3 residues: CAWSVSSPTMGEQYF. CDR3 DNA: TGTGCCTGGAGTGTGTCGTCCCCGACAATGGGCGAGCAGTACTTC.